This TCR beta chain was recovered during a study of PD-L1 blockade in urothelial cancer. Study in general: Patients went on atezolizumab around 2014, receiving 1,200 mg intravenously every 3 weeks. About 90% of the roughly 30 patients were men who had bladder-origin urothelial cancer. Reported median T cell count for blood samples was around 150,000. Study-level findings and limits: At 3 weeks on treatment, tumor-associated clones expanded more with durable benefit.

Regarding time point: pretreatment peripheral blood. TCRdb's table, derived via immunoSEQ multiplex PCR, lists solely in-frame clones and lacks some. Among roughly 120,000 clones listed, roughly 83% were seen once. This clone was recorded at least ten times. Its antigen is still unknown. The TCR was taken from a man over 45 with urothelial cancer. This specimen consisted of PBMCs, obtained around atezolizumab (anti-PD-L1) treatment.

The CDR3 protein is CASSLGPFTRLNTEAFF. The CDR3 DNA reads TGTGCCAGCAGTTTAGGCCCGTTCACAAGATTGAACACTGAAGCTTTCTTT. V is TRBV28 and J is TRBJ1-1; D is unclear. Germline V gene sequence: CDR1 MDHEN, CDR2 SYDVKM. V was shortened by 2 bases and J by 0 bases, with 16 bases between the two germline ends. The CDR3 is 17 residues long.